A selection of T cell receptor beta chains follows, all from one sample in a study of STAT5B mutations in CD4+ large granular lymphocyte leukemia. The table came from immunoSEQ multiplex PCR; TCRdb's copy has only in-frame clones and leaves some out. The data hold some 30,000 clones, with about three quarters observed a single time. The sample was CD4+ T cells from blood buffy coats. The receptors were gathered from a human donor in good health. Each CDR3 is given with its conserved first and last residue. The order of the fields is V gene, J gene, clone size, D gene, CDR3 DNA, CDR3 protein. D genes are given only for firm matches. Only part of the rows carry a size: once, few, many, or a class if the clone is expanded.

v_gene: TRBV18; j_gene: TRBJ2-7; abundance: .; d_gene: .; CDR3nt: TGTGCCAGCTCATCAGGGGAGTCCTACGAGCAGTACTTC; CDR3aa: CASSSGESYEQYF
v_gene: TRBV7-8; j_gene: TRBJ2-2; abundance: .; d_gene: .; CDR3nt: TGTGCCAGCAGCTTAGTTTCTGCGAACACCGGGGAGCTGTTTTTT; CDR3aa: CASSLVSANTGELFF
v_gene: TRBV5-1; j_gene: TRBJ1-2; abundance: .; d_gene: .; CDR3nt: TGCGCCAGCAACCCCGGGACATTTAACTATGGCTACACCTTC; CDR3aa: CASNPGTFNYGYTF
v_gene: TRBV2; j_gene: TRBJ2-1; abundance: once; d_gene: .; CDR3nt: TGTGCCAGCAGGGGGCCGGGACCTGGTAATGAGCAGTTCTTC; CDR3aa: CASRGPGPGNEQFF
v_gene: TRBV7-9; j_gene: TRBJ2-4; abundance: few; d_gene: TRBD1; CDR3nt: TGTGCCAGCAGCCCGGGACAGGGGGATTACATTCAGTACTTC; CDR3aa: CASSPGQGDYIQYF
v_gene: TRBV6-1; j_gene: TRBJ2-1; abundance: .; d_gene: TRBD1; CDR3nt: TGTGCCAGCAGCCGGACAGGGGAGGTTGAGTTCTTC; CDR3aa: CASSRTGEVEFF
v_gene: TRBV28; j_gene: TRBJ2-3; abundance: .; d_gene: .; CDR3nt: TGTGCCAGCAGTTGGACTAGCACAGATACGCAGTATTTT; CDR3aa: CASSWTSTDTQYF
v_gene: TRBV5-1; j_gene: TRBJ1-1; abundance: .; d_gene: .; CDR3nt: TGCGCCAGCAACAACAACATGAACACTGAAGCTTTCTTT; CDR3aa: CASNNNMNTEAFF
v_gene: TRBV28; j_gene: TRBJ2-5; abundance: .; d_gene: .; CDR3nt: TGTGCCAGCAGCCGTCCCCGGGTACAAGAGACCCAGTACTTC; CDR3aa: CASSRPRVQETQYF
v_gene: TRBV2; j_gene: TRBJ1-1; abundance: few; d_gene: .; CDR3nt: TGTGCCAGCACAGGAGGAGAGTTGAACACTGAAGCTTTCTTT; CDR3aa: CASTGGELNTEAFF
v_gene: TRBV4-1; j_gene: TRBJ1-1; abundance: .; d_gene: .; CDR3nt: TGCGCCAGCGGGGGCGGACCCTTGAACACTGAAGCTTTCTTT; CDR3aa: CASGGGPLNTEAFF
v_gene: TRBV5-6; j_gene: TRBJ2-3; abundance: few; d_gene: .; CDR3nt: TGTGCCAGCAGCTATCTAGAGAATTTCGGTACGCAGTATTTT; CDR3aa: CASSYLENFGTQYF
v_gene: TRBV4-1; j_gene: TRBJ2-1; abundance: .; d_gene: TRBD2; CDR3nt: TGCGCCAGCAGCACTCCTAGCGGACCTAACAATGAGCAGTTCTTC; CDR3aa: CASSTPSGPNNEQFF
v_gene: TRBV7-9; j_gene: TRBJ2-3; abundance: .; d_gene: TRBD2; CDR3nt: TGTGCCAGCAGCAACGGACTAGCGGGCACAGATACGCAGTATTTT; CDR3aa: CASSNGLAGTDTQYF
v_gene: TRBV10-3; j_gene: TRBJ1-3; abundance: once; d_gene: .; CDR3nt: TGTGCCATCAGTGAGTCGGATGGCTCTGGAAACACCATATATTTT; CDR3aa: CAISESDGSGNTIYF
v_gene: TRBV4-1; j_gene: TRBJ1-5; abundance: few; d_gene: .; CDR3nt: TGCGCCAGCAGCCGCGAAGGATCGGGGACACTTTTCAATCAGCCCCAGCATTTT; CDR3aa: CASSREGSGTLFNQPQHF
v_gene: TRBV5-6; j_gene: TRBJ1-2; abundance: .; d_gene: .; CDR3nt: TGTGCCAGCAGCTTGGATTTGGGGATTTCGGATGGCTACACCTTC; CDR3aa: CASSLDLGISDGYTF
v_gene: TRBV6-5; j_gene: TRBJ2-3; abundance: .; d_gene: .; CDR3nt: TGTGCCAGCAGTTACGCATCGACTAGCACAGATACGCAGTATTTT; CDR3aa: CASSYASTSTDTQYF
v_gene: TRBV11-1; j_gene: TRBJ2-2; abundance: .; d_gene: .; CDR3nt: TGTGCCAGCAGCTCAGGCACCGGGGAGCTGTTTTTT; CDR3aa: CASSSGTGELFF
v_gene: TRBV7-6; j_gene: TRBJ2-5; abundance: .; d_gene: .; CDR3nt: TGTGCCAGCAGCTCGGGCGTAGGACAGCTCCAAGAGACCCAGTACTTC; CDR3aa: CASSSGVGQLQETQYF
v_gene: TRBV27; j_gene: TRBJ2-6; abundance: .; d_gene: .; CDR3nt: TGTGCCAGCATAGGGGTGGAGTCTGGGGCCAACGTCCTGACTTTC; CDR3aa: CASIGVESGANVLTF
v_gene: TRBV6-5; j_gene: TRBJ2-3; abundance: once; d_gene: .; CDR3nt: TGTGCCAGCAGCCGATGGGTTTTCACAGATACGCAGTATTTT; CDR3aa: CASSRWVFTDTQYF
v_gene: TRBV11-1; j_gene: TRBJ2-6; abundance: .; d_gene: .; CDR3nt: TGTGCCAGCAGCCCCGGAGGGATTGGGGCCAACGTCCTGACTTTC; CDR3aa: CASSPGGIGANVLTF
v_gene: TRBV9; j_gene: TRBJ2-1; abundance: .; d_gene: .; CDR3nt: TGTGCCAGCAGCGTAGCTCAGGGGGAGCAGTTCTTC; CDR3aa: CASSVAQGEQFF
v_gene: TRBV28; j_gene: TRBJ1-6; abundance: .; d_gene: .; CDR3nt: TGTGCCAGCAGGATCGTTAGTCTCCCCCTCCACTTT; CDR3aa: CASRIVSLPLHF
v_gene: TRBV18; j_gene: TRBJ2-7; abundance: .; d_gene: .; CDR3nt: TGTGCCAGCTCACCACGAAACTCCTACGAGCAGTACTTC; CDR3aa: CASSPRNSYEQYF
v_gene: TRBV6-5; j_gene: TRBJ1-5; abundance: .; d_gene: .; CDR3nt: TGTGCCAGCAGTCCCGGGGGGGGCGGCAATCAGCCCCAGCATTTT; CDR3aa: CASSPGGGGNQPQHF
v_gene: TRBV7-9; j_gene: TRBJ2-5; abundance: .; d_gene: TRBD2; CDR3nt: TGTGCCAGCAGCTCTGTAGCGGGGGGCCCTACTGGTCAAGAGACCCAGTACTTC; CDR3aa: CASSSVAGGPTGQETQYF
v_gene: TRBV28; j_gene: TRBJ1-5; abundance: .; d_gene: .; CDR3nt: TGTGCCAGCAGTTCCCGGGGCAGTCCTGAAGATCAGCCCCAGCATTTT; CDR3aa: CASSSRGSPEDQPQHF
v_gene: TRBV5-1; j_gene: TRBJ2-7; abundance: .; d_gene: TRBD2; CDR3nt: TGCGCCAGCAGCTTGGAACTAGCGCCATACGAGCAGTACTTC; CDR3aa: CASSLELAPYEQYF
v_gene: TRBV7-6; j_gene: TRBJ2-1; abundance: .; d_gene: TRBD2; CDR3nt: TGTGCCAGCAGCTTAGGGAGCGGGAGCTACAATGAGCAGTTCTTC; CDR3aa: CASSLGSGSYNEQFF
v_gene: TRBV9; j_gene: TRBJ1-5; abundance: .; d_gene: TRBD1; CDR3nt: TGTGCCAGCAGCGTAGGACAGGGAACCAATCAGCCCCAGCATTTT; CDR3aa: CASSVGQGTNQPQHF
v_gene: TRBV21-1; j_gene: TRBJ1-2; abundance: .; d_gene: .; CDR3nt: TGTGCCAGCAGCAACCTGACAGGGCCTTATGGCTACACCTTC; CDR3aa: CASSNLTGPYGYTF
v_gene: TRBV6-1; j_gene: TRBJ2-2; abundance: .; d_gene: TRBD2; CDR3nt: TGTGCCAGCAGTGAAGCGCAGCGGGGACTCGGGGAGCTGTTTTTT; CDR3aa: CASSEAQRGLGELFF
v_gene: TRBV27; j_gene: TRBJ2-2; abundance: few; d_gene: .; CDR3nt: TGTGCCAGCAGTTTACTTCTCCCGGACACCGGGGAGCTGTTTTTT; CDR3aa: CASSLLLPDTGELFF
v_gene: TRBV2; j_gene: TRBJ1-6; abundance: few; d_gene: TRBD1; CDR3nt: TGTGCCAGCAGTGTGGGACAGCAAAATTCACCCCTCCACTTT; CDR3aa: CASSVGQQNSPLHF
v_gene: TRBV29-1; j_gene: TRBJ1-1; abundance: .; d_gene: TRBD1; CDR3nt: TGCAGCGTTAGGACAGGCCTTGCCACTGAAGCTTTCTTT; CDR3aa: CSVRTGLATEAFF
v_gene: TRBV4-1; j_gene: TRBJ2-1; abundance: .; d_gene: TRBD2; CDR3nt: TGCGCCAGCAGCCCCCCCGGGGGGGCCAGCGGCAATGAGCAGTTCTTC; CDR3aa: CASSPPGGASGNEQFF
v_gene: TRBV28; j_gene: TRBJ2-1; abundance: .; d_gene: TRBD2; CDR3nt: TGTGCCAGCAGCATAGCGGGAGGGTCCTACAATGAGCAGTTCTTC; CDR3aa: CASSIAGGSYNEQFF
v_gene: TRBV2; j_gene: TRBJ1-5; abundance: .; d_gene: .; CDR3nt: TGTGCCAGCAGCGGAACAGGGAATCAGCCCCAGCATTTT; CDR3aa: CASSGTGNQPQHF
v_gene: TRBV4-2; j_gene: TRBJ2-2; abundance: few; d_gene: .; CDR3nt: TGTGCCAGCAGCCAAGACGGGACCACGAACACCGGGGAGCTGTTTTTT; CDR3aa: CASSQDGTTNTGELFF
v_gene: TRBV19; j_gene: TRBJ1-3; abundance: few; d_gene: .; CDR3nt: TGTGCCAGTAGTATGGGCGGCGTCTCTGGAAACACCATATATTTT; CDR3aa: CASSMGGVSGNTIYF
v_gene: TRBV7-2; j_gene: TRBJ2-5; abundance: once; d_gene: TRBD2; CDR3nt: TGTGCCAGCAGCTTTACCTCGGGGGGAGGGGAGACCCAGTACTTC; CDR3aa: CASSFTSGGGETQYF
v_gene: TRBV6-5; j_gene: TRBJ2-1; abundance: .; d_gene: TRBD2; CDR3nt: TGTGCCAGCAGGAGACTAGCGGAAGGGAACAATGAGCAGTTCTTC; CDR3aa: CASRRLAEGNNEQFF
v_gene: TRBV9; j_gene: TRBJ2-1; abundance: .; d_gene: TRBD2; CDR3nt: TGTGCCAGCAGCGTATTAGCGGGGGCCCCCTTTGAGCAGTTCTTC; CDR3aa: CASSVLAGAPFEQFF
v_gene: TRBV28; j_gene: TRBJ2-5; abundance: once; d_gene: .; CDR3nt: TGTGCCAGCAGTCCGGCACCAGGGGTACCGGAGACCCAGTACTTC; CDR3aa: CASSPAPGVPETQYF
v_gene: TRBV6-1; j_gene: TRBJ1-3; abundance: once; d_gene: .; CDR3nt: TGTGCCAGCAGTGAAGGTCACTCTGGAAACACCATATATTTT; CDR3aa: CASSEGHSGNTIYF
v_gene: TRBV7-2; j_gene: TRBJ1-5; abundance: .; d_gene: .; CDR3nt: TGTGCCAGCAGCTTAGAGACAGTATATCAGCCCCAGCATTTT; CDR3aa: CASSLETVYQPQHF
v_gene: TRBV27; j_gene: TRBJ2-2; abundance: .; d_gene: .; CDR3nt: TGTGCCAGCAGTTTATCACGAGGAGGGGAGCTGTTTTTT; CDR3aa: CASSLSRGGELFF
v_gene: TRBV5-1; j_gene: TRBJ1-1; abundance: few; d_gene: .; CDR3nt: TGCGCCAGCAGCTTGGAACAGGCAAACACTGAAGCTTTCTTT; CDR3aa: CASSLEQANTEAFF
v_gene: TRBV2; j_gene: TRBJ1-5; abundance: few; d_gene: TRBD1; CDR3nt: TGTGCCAGCAGGGGACAGGGTGAGCCCCAGCATTTT; CDR3aa: CASRGQGEPQHF
v_gene: TRBV5-1; j_gene: TRBJ1-4; abundance: .; d_gene: .; CDR3nt: TGCGCCAGCAGCTTGAGGTCGGCTAATGAAAAACTGTTTTTT; CDR3aa: CASSLRSANEKLFF
v_gene: TRBV6-1; j_gene: TRBJ1-4; abundance: .; d_gene: .; CDR3nt: TGTGCCAGCAGTGAGATCCGGGAATGGGAAAAACTGTTTTTT; CDR3aa: CASSEIREWEKLFF